Listed below are T cell receptor beta chains from one sample, sequenced in a study of shared clonotypes between healthy human individuals. Method: immunoSEQ multiplex PCR; TCRdb's copy keeps in-frame clones and lacks some. This table has some 2,500,000 clones, around 93% appearing once. The sequenced sample was naive CD4+ T cells from PBMCs. The receptors here all came from a young man in good health. Some clones in this sample may be carry-over from other donors' samples. CDR3s include the opening cysteine and the closing phenylalanine or tryptophan. The order of the fields is clone size, J gene, V gene, D gene, CDR3 DNA, CDR3 protein. The D gene is left open where the match is weak. Clone size, where shown, is once, few, many, or a class for clones that have expanded.

NA,TRBJ2-1,TRBV5-1,TRBD2,TGCGCCAGCAGCTTGGGGGGACTAGCGGGAGGGCCCGGGGATGAGCAGTTCTTC,CASSLGGLAGGPGDEQFF
NA,TRBJ2-7,TRBV15,NA,TGTGCCACCAGCCTCGGCCTTTTTCAGTACTTC,CATSLGLFQYF
NA,TRBJ2-7,TRBV7-2,TRBD1,TGTGCCAGCAGTTGGGACAGGGGAACTTTCGAGCAGTACTTC,CASSWDRGTFEQYF
NA,TRBJ2-5,TRBV7-2,TRBD2,TGTGCCAGCGGATTAGCGGGAGGAGAGACCCAGTACTTC,CASGLAGGETQYF
NA,TRBJ2-3,TRBV28,NA,TGTGCCAGCAGTTTAGTTGACGGTATTCGTACGCAGTATTTT,CASSLVDGIRTQYF
NA,TRBJ1-1,TRBV28,NA,TGTGCCAGCCTCACTCTGGACGCACCCACTGAAGCTTTCTTT,CASLTLDAPTEAFF
NA,TRBJ2-2,TRBV5-4,NA,TGTGCCAGCAGCTCTTCATTGAACACCGGGGAGCTGTTTTTT,CASSSSLNTGELFF
NA,TRBJ1-2,TRBV28,NA,TGTGCCAGCAGTTTAACGATAGGGGGATGGAATGGCTACACCTTC,CASSLTIGGWNGYTF
NA,TRBJ2-3,TRBV7-2,NA,TGTGCCAGCAGCTTGAACATTCTAGGCGCAGATACGCAGTATTTT,CASSLNILGADTQYF
once,TRBJ1-2,TRBV7-6,NA,TGTGCCAGCAGCAATACACTTAACTATGGCTACACCTTC,CASSNTLNYGYTF
NA,TRBJ2-5,TRBV7-2,TRBD1,TGTGCCAGCAGCTTAGTTGCGGACAGGTATCAGACCCAGTACTTC,CASSLVADRYQTQYF
NA,TRBJ2-1,TRBV7-9,TRBD1,TGTGCCAGCAGACCCAAACCGGGACAGGGGGCGAAAAATGAGCAGTTCTTC,CASRPKPGQGAKNEQFF
few,TRBJ1-5,TRBV28,NA,TGTGCCAGCAGTTCAGGGTTTAGGGGCAATCAGCCCCAGCATTTT,CASSSGFRGNQPQHF
NA,TRBJ1-1,TRBV7-9,NA,TGTGCCAGCAGCTTATTGACAGAGGGATCTGAAGCTTTCTTT,CASSLLTEGSEAFF
NA,TRBJ1-1,TRBV7-9,NA,TGTGCCAGCAGGGGTTCCGGGACGGGAAAAACTGAAGCTTTCTTT,CASRGSGTGKTEAFF
NA,TRBJ1-1,TRBV28,NA,TGTGCCAGCAGTTTTAATTGGGGTTCTGAAGCTTTCTTT,CASSFNWGSEAFF
few,TRBJ1-5,TRBV28,NA,TGTGCCAGCAGTCTATGGGGGTTTAAGGATCAGCCCCAGCATTTT,CASSLWGFKDQPQHF
NA,TRBJ1-2,TRBV7-2,NA,TGTGCCAGCAGCCCGCAGGGGACCTTAAACTATGGCTACACCTTC,CASSPQGTLNYGYTF
NA,TRBJ2-7,TRBV30,TRBD2,TGTGCCTGGAGTGGAGTAGTAGCGGGAGCCTACGAGCAGTACTTC,CAWSGVVAGAYEQYF
NA,TRBJ1-3,TRBV6-6,NA,TGTGCCAGCAGTTCAGGTGGAAACACCATATATTTT,CASSSGGNTIYF
NA,TRBJ2-5,TRBV7-9,NA,TGTGCCAGCAGCTTAACAGCCGGGACGGCAGAGACCCAGTACTTC,CASSLTAGTAETQYF
NA,TRBJ2-5,TRBV10-3,TRBD2,TGTGCCATCAGCCGAAACGGGGGGGAGACCCAGTACTTC,CAISRNGGETQYF
NA,TRBJ1-5,TRBV28,NA,TGTGCCAGCAGTCTAAGAAGGGGGACCCTCCGTCGCGAGCCCCAGCATTTT,CASSLRRGTLRREPQHF
NA,TRBJ2-7,TRBV2,TRBD1,TGTGCCAGCAGTGAAAGGACAGGTGGATACGAGCAGTACTTC,CASSERTGGYEQYF
NA,TRBJ2-1,TRBV27,NA,TGTGCCAGCCCAAGGGGGAACAATGAGCAGTTCTTC,CASPRGNNEQFF
NA,TRBJ1-1,TRBV27,TRBD1,TGTGCCAGCAGTCCCCGGACAGGGGCACGGATGAAAGCTTTCTTT,CASSPRTGARMKAFF
NA,TRBJ1-1,TRBV27,TRBD1,TGTGCCAGCAGTTTATTGGGGACAGGACGGAACACTGAAGCTTTCTTT,CASSLLGTGRNTEAFF
once,TRBJ1-1,TRBV13,NA,TGTGCCAGCAGCTTAGATCGGAGTACTGAAGCTTTCTTT,CASSLDRSTEAFF
NA,TRBJ2-5,TRBV18,NA,TGTGCCAGCTCACAAATTTGGCAAGAGACCCAGTACTTC,CASSQIWQETQYF
NA,TRBJ1-2,TRBV10-3,TRBD1,TGTGCCATCAGTGGGGACAGGGGTTTTGATGGCTACACCTTC,CAISGDRGFDGYTF
NA,TRBJ2-2,TRBV5-6,TRBD2,TGTGCCAGCAGCCCTCACTTTGGCGGGAGAACCGGGGAGCTGTTTTTT,CASSPHFGGRTGELFF
NA,TRBJ1-1,TRBV7-2,NA,TGTGCCAGCAGCATCAAAAGTCTGAACACTGAAGCTTTCTTT,CASSIKSLNTEAFF
once,TRBJ1-4,TRBV4-1,NA,TGCGCCAGCAGCCAAGATCTCGGGGCGTCTAATGAAAAACTGTTTTTT,CASSQDLGASNEKLFF
NA,TRBJ1-1,TRBV9,NA,TGTGCCAGCAGCCGTCGGGAGGCGGTCAAGAACACTGAAGCTTTCTTT,CASSRREAVKNTEAFF
NA,TRBJ1-4,TRBV29-1,TRBD1,TGCAGCGTTGCAACAGGGGTCGAAAAACTGTTTTTT,CSVATGVEKLFF
NA,TRBJ2-7,TRBV11-2,NA,TGTGCCAGCAGCCGAACCTGGGGCGAGCAGTACTTC,CASSRTWGEQYF
NA,TRBJ1-5,TRBV7-6,NA,TGTGCCAGCAGCGCCTCCAATCAGCCCCGGCATTTT,CASSASNQPRHF
NA,TRBJ2-2,TRBV18,NA,TGTGCCAGCTCACCTTGGTCGCCTTCGAACACCGGGGAGCTGTTTTTT,CASSPWSPSNTGELFF
few,TRBJ1-5,TRBV2,TRBD1,TGTGCCAGCAGCGGGACAGGGGGAGGTCAGCCCCAGCATTTT,CASSGTGGGQPQHF
NA,TRBJ1-3,TRBV5-4,NA,TGTGCCAGCAGCGCGGGAGGAAACTCTGGAAACACCATATATTTT,CASSAGGNSGNTIYF
NA,TRBJ1-4,TRBV5-1,TRBD1,TGCGCCAGCAGCTCCGTCTCCCAGGGGGCCGGGGGACTGTTTTTT,CASSSVSQGAGGLFF
NA,TRBJ2-2,TRBV30,TRBD2,TGTGCCTGTTGGCGCGGGACTAGTCAGCTGTTTTTT,CACWRGTSQLFF
NA,TRBJ2-7,TRBV29-1,NA,TGCAGCGTTGCCAGCCGATCCTACGAGCAGTACTTC,CSVASRSYEQYF
NA,TRBJ2-1,TRBV30,TRBD2,TGTGCCTGGAGGGCGAGCGGGAGTGTTCATGAGCAGTTCTTC,CAWRASGSVHEQFF
NA,TRBJ2-2,TRBV7-9,NA,TGTGCCAGCAGCTTTGGCTCGATCATCAACACCGGGGAGCTGTTTTTT,CASSFGSIINTGELFF
NA,TRBJ2-7,TRBV5-1,TRBD2,TGCGCCAGCAGCTTGGCCGGAGTAGCGGGTTACGAGCAGTACTTC,CASSLAGVAGYEQYF
NA,TRBJ1-3,TRBV4-2,NA,TGTGCCAGCAGCCAAGATAGAGGAGGGACCCATGGAAACACCATATATTTT,CASSQDRGGTHGNTIYF
once,TRBJ2-7,TRBV5-3,NA,TGTGCCAGAAGACGCAGGGGTACCTACGAGCAGTACTTC,CARRRRGTYEQYF
NA,TRBJ1-4,TRBV15,NA,TGTGCCACCAGCAGAGATAGGGGGGGCTATGTGGAAAAACTGTTTTTT,CATSRDRGGYVEKLFF
NA,TRBJ2-2,TRBV18,TRBD1,TGTGCCAGCTCACCAACCCGGGACAGGGTGACCGGGGAGCTGTTTTTT,CASSPTRDRVTGELFF
NA,TRBJ2-1,TRBV7-8,NA,TGTGCCAGCAGCCAGGGGACTGTTTCCTACAATGAGCAGTTCTTC,CASSQGTVSYNEQFF
NA,TRBJ2-2,TRBV18,NA,TGTGCCAGCTCACCTTGGGAGACCGGGGAGCTGTTTTTT,CASSPWETGELFF
NA,TRBJ2-5,TRBV5-1,NA,TGCGCCAGCAGCTTGGCCTACAACCAAGAGACCCAGTACTTC,CASSLAYNQETQYF
NA,TRBJ2-3,TRBV5-1,NA,TGCGCCAGCAGCTTGGCCCAGCGCTTGGTATCGGACACAGATACGCAGTATTTT,CASSLAQRLVSDTDTQYF
NA,TRBJ2-1,TRBV9,NA,TGTGCCAGCAGTAGGCTCGGGGGTAGCTCCTACAATGAGCAGTTCTTC,CASSRLGGSSYNEQFF
NA,TRBJ1-1,TRBV9,NA,TGTGCCAGCAGCCCGGGGCCGCAGGGCACTGAAGCTTTCTTT,CASSPGPQGTEAFF
NA,TRBJ2-1,TRBV7-2,NA,TGTGCCAGCAGCCCGCAGGGGCCCGGGACCCACAATGAGCAGTTCTTC,CASSPQGPGTHNEQFF